Listed here is a single TCR beta chain. These data come from a study of T-cell memory formation after mild COVID-19. Unmatched junction bases numbered 14, after V lost 2 bases and J lost 4 bases. The germline V gene has CDR1 MNHNS and CDR2 SASEGT. This CDR3 has 18 amino acids. One entry per CDR3 protein results from TCRdb running MiXCR on the 5' RACE reads. The sample holds around 320,000 distinct CDR3 sequences, 25% to 30% seen once. The specimen was PBMCs or a T cell subset sorted from them (not recorded which). The clonotype was recovered from an adult woman who had mild COVID-19 (a few samples of this study predate the infection). Cell type and time point are not known. The chain combines TRBV6-1 with TRBJ1-2, with 9 positions matching TRBD1. The CDR3 loop reads CASSEIPGQGPLVYGYTF. CDR3 coding DNA: TGTGCCAGCAGTGAAATTCCGGGACAGGGACCGCTAGTCTATGGCTACACCTTC.